The 20 T cell receptor beta chains listed next were all sequenced from one sample in a study of beta chain features in type 1 diabetes. Findings and caveats of the study: When Type 1 diabetes patients were examined, their TCRB CDR3s proved moderately but significantly shorter in all four CD4+ subsets.

No antigen has been identified for these receptors. TCRB transcripts that were expressed got sequenced, as all of the isolated RNA had been reverse transcribed. Method: immunoSEQ multiplex PCR; TCRdb's copy keeps in-frame clones and lacks some. The sample has around 250,000 clones; 13% to 15% are singletons. The specimen was naive CD4+ T cells from blood. The receptor source for this set is a young man with type 1 diabetes.

The chain employs TRBV7-2 and TRBJ1-5, with TRBD1 identical over 8 bases. Germline CDR1 reads SGHTA; CDR2 reads FQGNSA. V was pared by 10 bases and J by 3 bases, with 14 bases of the junction left unmatched. CDR3 length: 16 residues. The CDR3 DNA reads TGTGCCACCAGGGAGAGGACAGGGACCTTCAATCAGCCCCAGCATTTT. Protein: CATRERTGTFNQPQHF.

The chain carries TRBV7-2 and TRBJ2-5; 14 nucleotides match TRBD2. V lost 2 bases, J lost 5 bases, and 7 bases stayed unmatched. Germline assignment: CDR1 SGHTA and CDR2 FQGNSA. This CDR3 has 17 amino acids. CDR3 sequence (DNA): TGTGCCAGCAGCTTACGACTAGCGGGAGGGCCTCGTGAGACCCAGTACTTC. It is translated as CASSLRLAGGPRETQYF.

The CDR3 DNA is TGCGCCAGCAGCCGCCGGACAGGACACACTGAAGCTTTCTTT. Protein sequence: CASSRRTGHTEAFF. This rearrangement joins TRBV4-3 to TRBJ1-1, with TRBD1 matching over 7 bases. The V and J ends lost 4 bases and 3 bases, in that order; junction bases with no gene match: 5. There are 14 residues in the CDR3. CDR1 is LGHNA, CDR2 YSLEER, per germline.

This clone was seen more than once but under ten times. The CDR3 loop reads CASSPHATGQETQYF. The CDR3, as DNA: TGTGCCAGCAGTCCCCACGCGACTGGCCAAGAGACCCAGTACTTC. This sequence joins TRBV28 and TRBJ2-5; D not resolved. From germline, CDR1 is MDHEN and CDR2 SYDVKM. The CDR3 runs to 15 residues. Trimming shortened V by 5 bases and J by 1 base, and 14 bases separated the two germline ends. Variable domain in full (rest from reference TRBV28 and TRBJ2-5): DVKVTQSSRYLVKRTGEKVFLECVQDMDHENMFWYRQDPGLGLRLIYFSYDVKMKEKGDIPEGYSVSREKKERFSLILESASTNQTSMYLCASSPHATGQETQYFGPGTRLLVL.

This clone has more than one count but fewer than ten. The chain has TRBV28 and TRBJ1-5; 8 bases are a match to TRBD1. Germline CDR1 and CDR2: MDHEN and SYDVKM. With 5 bases clipped from V and 3 bases from J, the junction kept 6 bases outside the gene matches. This CDR3 spans 15 amino acids. CDR3 in DNA: TGTGCCAGCAGTGACCCGGGACAGGTCAATCAGCCCCAGCATTTT. Translating gives CASSDPGQVNQPQHF.

In DNA form, the CDR3 reads TGTGCCAGCAGCCCTGAGGGCCGGATCTACACTGAAGCTTTCTTT. It codes for CASSPEGRIYTEAFF. This rearrangement joins TRBV7-9 to TRBJ1-1; no reliable D call. V was trimmed by 5 bases and J by 3 bases, leaving 16 bases between them. Germline CDR1 and CDR2: SEHNR and FQNEAQ (reference sequence). There are 15 residues in the CDR3. Drawing the rest from reference TRBV7-9 and TRBJ1-1, the complete variable domain is DTGVSQNPRHKITKRGQNVTFRCDPISEHNRLYWYRQTLGQGPEFLTYFQNEAQLEKSRLLSDRFSAERPKGSFSTLEIQRTEQGDSAMYLCASSPEGRIYTEAFFGQGTRLTVV.

This rearrangement joins TRBV6-1 to TRBJ1-5; D uncertain. Trimming shortened V by 4 bases and J by 0 bases, and 7 bases separated the two germline ends. This CDR3 region has 14 residues. Germline CDR1 is MNHNS and CDR2 is SASEGT. The CDR3 sequence: CASSAVYSNQPQHF. The CDR3 DNA reads TGTGCCAGCAGTGCCGTTTATAGCAATCAGCCCCAGCATTTT.

This clone appeared a few times. The chain employs TRBV29-1 and TRBJ2-7; D unclear. Trimming shortened V by 4 bases and J by 6 bases, and 10 bases separated the two germline ends. The CDR3 contains 11 residues. CDR1 and CDR2 (germline): SQVTM, ANQGSEA. The CDR3 DNA reads as TGCAGCGTTGTGGGCGAGTTCGAGCAGTACTTC. This sequence encodes CSVVGEFEQYF.

This clone was counted a few times. CDR3 amino acids: CASTKGGERQPQHF. The CDR3, as DNA: TGTGCCAGTACGAAGGGCGGGGAGAGGCAGCCCCAGCATTTT. The rearrangement uses TRBV19 and TRBJ1-5, with D unclear. Germline-derived CDR1 and CDR2 are LNHDA and SQIVND (reference sequence). The CDR3 is 14 amino acids. The germline V and J ends were trimmed by 7 bases and 7 bases, with 17 bases remaining between them.

V usage is TRBV5-1 and J usage is TRBJ1-4; 8 positions agree with TRBD1. The CDR3 has 14 residues. V lost 2 bases and J lost 8; bases outside the gene matches: 5. CDR1 SGHRS and CDR2 YFSETQ come from the germline V gene. CDR3 loop: CASSFQGAREKLFF. In DNA form, the CDR3 reads TGCGCCAGCAGCTTTCAGGGGGCTCGGGAAAAACTGTTTTTT.

There are a few counts of this clone. The chain couples TRBV5-1 to TRBJ1-1, with D perhaps matching TRBD1 (6 bases). The V end was cut by 4 bases, the J end by 4 bases, with 14 bases between. Looked up from germline, CDR1 is SGHRS and CDR2 is YFSETQ. This CDR3 has 14 amino acids. The CDR3 reads CASSLTGSGTEAFF. DNA for the CDR3: TGCGCCAGCAGCCTAACAGGGTCCGGCACTGAAGCTTTCTTT.

In this sample, this clone turned up a few times. This chain joins TRBV5-4 and TRBJ1-4; 10 bases line up with TRBD1. J lost 6 bases, V lost 4 bases, and 3 bases had no gene match. This CDR3 is 14 amino acids long. CDR1 SGHNT and CDR2 YYREEE come from the germline V gene (reference sequence). The DNA of the CDR3 is TGTGCCAGCAGCGTTGGACAGGGGGATGAAAAACTGTTTTTT. The encoded protein is CASSVGQGDEKLFF.

The V gene is TRBV7-9, the J gene TRBJ1-1; 7 positions match TRBD1. There are 12 residues in the CDR3. V lost 5 bases and J lost 7; bases outside the gene matches: 4. Germline V lookup: CDR1 SEHNR, CDR2 FQNEAQ (reference sequence). This CDR3 is CASSQGTVEAFF. The CDR3, as DNA: TGTGCCAGCAGCCAAGGGACAGTTGAAGCTTTCTTT.

The chain carries TRBV14 and TRBJ1-3; D is uncertain. Trimming removed 4 bases from V and 1 base from J, with 11 bases in between. The V gene's germline CDR1 is SGHDN and CDR2 FVKESK. This CDR3 has 15 residues. The CDR3 loop reads CASSLAPGSGNTIYF. In DNA, the CDR3 is TGTGCCAGCAGCCTGGCGCCGGGATCTGGAAACACCATATATTTT. The variable domain in full, with the rest retrieved from reference TRBV14 and TRBJ1-3, is EAGVTQFPSHSVIEKGQTVTLRCDPISGHDNLYWYRRVMGKEIKFLLHFVKESKQDESGMPNNRFLAERTGGTYSTLKVQPAELEDSGVYFCASSLAPGSGNTIYFGEGSWLTVV.

This clone was counted only a few times. V is TRBV5-1 and J is TRBJ1-2; no clear D. Germline CDR1 reads SGHRS; CDR2 reads YFSETQ. The CDR3 is made up of 15 amino acids. V was shortened by 0 bases and J by 8 bases, with 17 bases between the two germline ends. CDR3 sequence (DNA): TGCGCCAGCAGCTTGGCCGAAGGTTGGCGAGGCGGCTACACCTTC. This translates into CASSLAEGWRGGYTF.

This rearrangement joins TRBV9 to TRBJ2-1, with D tentatively TRBD1 (5 bases). CDR3 length: 15 amino acids. V was pared by 0 bases and J by 3 bases, with 10 bases between. CDR1 is SGDLS, CDR2 YYNGEE, per germline. This chain's CDR3 is CASSVGGLGYNEQFF. DNA of the CDR3: TGTGCCAGCAGCGTAGGGGGCCTGGGCTACAATGAGCAGTTCTTC.

Comments on this clone: The same CDR3 is also encoded by other DNA sequences in this sample. The rearrangement joins TRBV2 to TRBJ1-1; 9 bases line up with TRBD1. J lost 1 base, V lost 6 bases, and 3 bases had no gene match. This CDR3 has 14 amino acids. Germline V gives CDR1 SNHLY, CDR2 FYNNEI. CDR3 region: CASSLTGGNTEAFF. The CDR3 DNA reads TGTGCCAGCAGCCTGACAGGGGGGAACACTGAAGCTTTCTTT.

The sample holds a few counts of this clone. The V gene is TRBV30, the J gene TRBJ2-7; 10 positions match TRBD2. This CDR3 region has 15 residues. CDR1 is GTSNPN and CDR2 is SVGIG in the germline V gene (reference sequence). J lost 2 bases, V lost 2 bases, and 6 bases had no gene match. The CDR3 coding sequence is TGTGCCTGGAGTCCCGGGACTAGCGATACCTACGAGCAGTACTTC. Protein product: CAWSPGTSDTYEQYF.

This clone was detected only a few times. The CDR3: CATSGRLAGGRVQYF. The CDR3 DNA follows: TGTGCCACCAGCGGCCGACTAGCGGGAGGCCGGGTGCAGTACTTC. This rearrangement joins TRBV15 to TRBJ2-7, with 13 bases aligning to TRBD2. The ends lost 5 bases at V and 9 bases at J; junction bases unmatched: 10. This CDR3 comprises 15 residues. In germline, CDR1 is LNHNV, CDR2 YYDKDF (reference sequence).

This clone came up a few times. This rearrangement joins TRBV19 to TRBJ2-1; TRBD2 agrees at 8 bases. CDR3 length: 14 residues. V lost 1 base and J lost 7; bases outside the gene matches: 3. Germline V CDR1 and CDR2: LNHDA, SQIVND (reference sequence). CDR3 in DNA: TGTGCCAGTAGTATAGCGGGAGGGATTAATGAGCAGTTCTTC. This encodes CASSIAGGINEQFF.